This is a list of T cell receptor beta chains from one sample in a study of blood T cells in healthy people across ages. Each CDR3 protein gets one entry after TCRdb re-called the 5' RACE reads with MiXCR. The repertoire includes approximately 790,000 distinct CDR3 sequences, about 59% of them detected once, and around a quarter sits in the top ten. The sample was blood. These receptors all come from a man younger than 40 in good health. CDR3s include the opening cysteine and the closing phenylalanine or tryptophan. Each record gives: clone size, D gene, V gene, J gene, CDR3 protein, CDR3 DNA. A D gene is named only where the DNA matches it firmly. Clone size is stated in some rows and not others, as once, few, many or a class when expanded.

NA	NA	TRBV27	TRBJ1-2	CAGSLYGRGYTF	TGTGCCGGCAGTTTATACGGGCGCGGCTACACCTTC
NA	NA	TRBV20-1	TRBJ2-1	CSALRPGLNEQFF	TGCAGTGCTTTACGTCCCGGACTAAATGAGCAGTTCTTC
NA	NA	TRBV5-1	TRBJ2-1	CASSPGGPPAAQFF	TGCGCCAGCAGCCCCGGTGGCCCCCCTGCCGCCCAGTTCTTC
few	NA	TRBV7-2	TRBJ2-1	CASSPAEEQFF	TGTGCCAGCAGTCCTGCTGAGGAGCAGTTCTTC
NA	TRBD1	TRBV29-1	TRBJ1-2	CSARDRGDYGYTF	TGCAGCGCAAGGGACAGGGGGGACTATGGCTACACCTTC
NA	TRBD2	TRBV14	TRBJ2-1	CASSRPLAANEQFF	TGTGCCAGCAGCCGGCCTCTAGCGGCGAATGAGCAGTTCTTC
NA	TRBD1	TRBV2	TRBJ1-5	CASRGQGSYSNQPQHF	TGTGCCAGCAGAGGACAGGGGAGTTATAGCAATCAGCCCCAGCATTTT
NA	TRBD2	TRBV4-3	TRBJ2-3	CASGMLAGGTDTQYF	TGCGCCAGCGGCATGCTAGCGGGGGGCACAGATACGCAGTATTTT
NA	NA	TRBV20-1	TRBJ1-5	CSAANPGLPNQPQHF	TGCAGTGCTGCAAATCCGGGACTACCAAATCAGCCCCAGCATTTT
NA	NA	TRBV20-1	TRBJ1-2	CSARGAVKYYGYTF	TGCAGTGCTAGAGGGGCCGTGAAATACTATGGCTACACCTTC
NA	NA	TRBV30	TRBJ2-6	CAWGDSGANVLTF	TGCGCCTGGGGGGATTCTGGGGCCAACGTCCTGACTTTC
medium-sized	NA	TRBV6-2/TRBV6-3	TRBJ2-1	CASTAGIGSYNEQFF	TGTGCCAGCACCGCCGGGATCGGCTCCTACAATGAGCAGTTCTTC
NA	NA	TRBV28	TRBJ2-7	CASSLRGAYYEQYF	TGTGCCAGCAGTTTAAGGGGGGCGTACTACGAGCAGTACTTC
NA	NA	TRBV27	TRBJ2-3	CASSLSWVDTQYF	TGTGCCAGCAGTTTATCGTGGGTAGATACGCAGTATTTT
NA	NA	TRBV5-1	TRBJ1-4	CASRTASNEKLFF	TGCGCCAGCCGGACAGCGAGTAATGAAAAACTGTTTTTT
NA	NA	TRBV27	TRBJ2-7	CASSLAPAGLYEQYF	TGTGCCAGCAGTTTAGCTCCGGCAGGGCTCTACGAGCAGTACTTC
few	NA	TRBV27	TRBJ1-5	CASGKDGRQPQHF	TGTGCCAGCGGAAAAGACGGACGGCAGCCCCAGCATTTT
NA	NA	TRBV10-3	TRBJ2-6	CAITGGPGAHGANVLTF	TGTGCCATCACCGGGGGTCCGGGGGCGCATGGGGCCAACGTCCTGACTTTC
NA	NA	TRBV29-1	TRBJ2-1	CSVPGPEGNEQFF	TGCAGCGTTCCGGGCCCTGAAGGCAATGAGCAGTTCTTC
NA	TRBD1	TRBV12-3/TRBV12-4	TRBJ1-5	CASDQGAVKISNQPQHF	TGTGCCAGCGACCAGGGGGCCGTCAAAATTAGCAATCAGCCCCAGCATTTT
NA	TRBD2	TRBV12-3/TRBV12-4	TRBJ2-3	CASSSGLAGGVTDTQYF	TGTGCCAGCAGTTCGGGATTAGCGGGGGGGGTCACAGATACGCAGTATTTT
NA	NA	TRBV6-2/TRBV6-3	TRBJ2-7	CASSYSSVSREGQYF	TGTGCCAGCAGTTACTCGTCAGTTTCGAGGGAAGGGCAGTACTTC
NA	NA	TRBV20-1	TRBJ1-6	CSAREYSSYNSPLHF	TGCAGTGCGAGGGAGTATAGCTCCTATAATTCACCCCTCCACTTT
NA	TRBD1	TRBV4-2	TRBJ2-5	CASSREGQGQETQYF	TGTGCCAGCAGCCGAGAGGGACAGGGCCAAGAGACCCAGTACTTC
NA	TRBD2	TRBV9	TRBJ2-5	CASSVGLAGGPVETQYF	TGTGCCAGCAGCGTAGGACTAGCGGGGGGGCCCGTAGAGACCCAGTACTTC
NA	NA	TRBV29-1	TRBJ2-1	CSLGHRAEQFF	TGCAGCTTGGGACATCGCGCTGAGCAGTTCTTC
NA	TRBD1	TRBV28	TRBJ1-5	CASSLTGRGNQPQHF	TGTGCCAGCAGTTTGACAGGGAGGGGCAATCAGCCCCAGCATTTT
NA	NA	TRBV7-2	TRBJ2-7	CASSAAVYEQYF	TGTGCCAGCAGCGCCGCTGTGTACGAGCAGTACTTC
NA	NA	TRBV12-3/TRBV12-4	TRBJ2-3	CASSKGLLTDTQYF	TGTGCCAGCAGTAAAGGGCTGCTCACGGATACGCAGTATTTT
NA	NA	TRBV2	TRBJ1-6	CASRDLPNSPLHF	TGTGCCAGCAGGGACTTACCGAATTCACCCCTCCACTTT
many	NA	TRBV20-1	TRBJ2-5	CSARWGTQYF	TGCAGTGCTAGATGGGGGACCCAGTACTTC
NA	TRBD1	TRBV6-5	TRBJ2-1	CASSYSDRGNEQFF	TGTGCCAGCAGTTACTCGGACAGGGGCAATGAGCAGTTCTTC
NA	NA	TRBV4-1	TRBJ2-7	CASSQVTLEGFHGTYEQYF	TGCGCCAGCAGCCAGGTCACCTTAGAGGGGTTCCATGGGACCTACGAGCAGTACTTC
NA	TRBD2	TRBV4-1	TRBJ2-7	CASSQTTAGTSMSYEQYF	TGCGCCAGCAGCCAAACCACAGCTGGGACTAGCATGTCCTACGAGCAGTACTTC
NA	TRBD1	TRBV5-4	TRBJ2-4	CASTLGQGDRDIQYF	TGTGCCAGCACCCTAGGACAGGGGGACAGGGACATTCAGTACTTC
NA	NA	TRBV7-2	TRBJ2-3	CASSLAQSGFGDTQYF	TGTGCCAGCAGCTTAGCGCAGTCAGGGTTTGGAGATACGCAGTATTTT
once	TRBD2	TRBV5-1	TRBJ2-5	CASSLAGGSKQETQYF	TGCGCCAGCAGCTTGGCCGGGGGGAGCAAACAAGAGACCCAGTACTTC
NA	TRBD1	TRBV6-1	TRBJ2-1	CASSPAWDRGGEQFF	TGTGCCAGCAGCCCGGCCTGGGACAGGGGAGGTGAGCAGTTCTTC
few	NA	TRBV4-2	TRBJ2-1	CASSQDQAEQFF	TGTGCCAGCAGCCAAGATCAGGCCGAGCAGTTCTTC
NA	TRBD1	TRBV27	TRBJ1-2	CASSPTGGVLYGYTF	TGTGCCAGCAGTCCTACAGGGGGCGTACTCTATGGCTACACCTTC
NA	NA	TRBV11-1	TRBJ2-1	CASSVSRGLDEQFF	TGTGCCAGCAGCGTATCAAGGGGTCTCGATGAGCAGTTCTTC
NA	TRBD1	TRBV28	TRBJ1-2	CASRELVMGQSFYGYTF	TGTGCCAGCAGGGAGTTGGTCATGGGACAGTCCTTCTATGGCTACACCTTC
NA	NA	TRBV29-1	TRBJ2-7	CSYRFSYEQYF	TGCAGTTACAGGTTTTCCTACGAGCAGTACTTC
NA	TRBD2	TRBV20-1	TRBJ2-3	CSALAGGITDTQYF	TGCAGTGCTCTAGCGGGGGGAATCACAGATACGCAGTATTTT
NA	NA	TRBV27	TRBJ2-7	CASSQSGNGYEQYF	TGTGCCAGCAGTCAATCAGGGAACGGCTACGAGCAGTACTTC
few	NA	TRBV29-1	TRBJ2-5	CSVDGGQSGPQETQYF	TGCAGCGTCGATGGCGGACAATCCGGGCCTCAAGAGACCCAGTACTTC
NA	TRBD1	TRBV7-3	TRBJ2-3	CASSSTGADTQYF	TGTGCCAGCAGCTCGACAGGGGCAGATACGCAGTATTTT
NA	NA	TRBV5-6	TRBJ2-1	CATGAEYNEQFF	TGTGCCACGGGGGCTGAATACAATGAGCAGTTCTTC
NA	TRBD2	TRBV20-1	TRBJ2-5	CSARELAGYQETQYF	TGCAGTGCTAGAGAACTAGCGGGGTACCAAGAGACCCAGTACTTC
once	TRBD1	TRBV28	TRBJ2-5	CASSFPTDRKEVETQYF	TGTGCCAGCAGTTTCCCTACGGACAGGAAGGAGGTGGAGACCCAGTACTTC
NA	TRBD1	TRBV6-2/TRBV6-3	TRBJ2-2	CASSRQGAITGELFF	TGTGCCAGCAGTCGACAGGGGGCGATCACCGGGGAGCTGTTTTTT
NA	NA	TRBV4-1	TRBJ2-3	CASSQAWGGATADTQYF	TGCGCCAGCAGCCAAGCTTGGGGGGGGGCCACGGCAGATACGCAGTATTTT
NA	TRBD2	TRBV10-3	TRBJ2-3	CAISEWTSGEPDTQYF	TGTGCCATCAGTGAGTGGACTAGCGGGGAGCCAGATACGCAGTATTTT